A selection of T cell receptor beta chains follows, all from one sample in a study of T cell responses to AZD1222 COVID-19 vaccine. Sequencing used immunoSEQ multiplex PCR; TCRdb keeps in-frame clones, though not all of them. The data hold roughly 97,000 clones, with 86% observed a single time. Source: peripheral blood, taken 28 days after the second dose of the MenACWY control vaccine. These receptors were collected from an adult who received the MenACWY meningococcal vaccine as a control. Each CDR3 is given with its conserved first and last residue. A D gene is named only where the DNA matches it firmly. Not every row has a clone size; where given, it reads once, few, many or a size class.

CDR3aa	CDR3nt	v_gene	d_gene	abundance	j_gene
CASSQDSRASALHF	TGCGCCAGCAGCCAAGATTCCCGGGCGTCGGCCCTCCACTTT	TRBV4-1	.	.	TRBJ1-6
CASSYSADRSSYEQYF	TGTGCCAGCAGTTACTCGGCCGACAGGAGCTCCTACGAGCAGTACTTC	TRBV6-2/TRBV6-3	.	.	TRBJ2-7
CASSEGAPNTEAFF	TGCGCCAGCAGCGAAGGGGCCCCGAACACTGAAGCTTTCTTT	TRBV5-1	.	.	TRBJ1-1
CLTATNEKLFF	TGTTTGACGGCAACTAATGAAAAACTGTTTTTT	TRBV28	.	.	TRBJ1-4
CASSHSGREPYEQYF	TGTGCCAGCAGCCATAGCGGACGGGAGCCCTACGAGCAGTACTTC	TRBV3-1/TRBV3-2	.	.	TRBJ2-7
CASSQGGARADTQYF	TGCGCCAGCAGCCAAGGGGGGGCCCGAGCAGATACGCAGTATTTT	TRBV4-3	.	.	TRBJ2-3
CASSPDRLYNEKLFF	TGTGCCAGCAGTCCAGACAGGTTATATAATGAAAAACTGTTTTTT	TRBV27	.	.	TRBJ1-4
CAWSMDRANEQFF	TGTGCCTGGAGTATGGACAGGGCCAATGAGCAGTTCTTC	TRBV30	TRBD1	.	TRBJ2-1
CASSHLDSGGARFEQYF	TGTGCCAGCAGCCATCTCGATAGCGGGGGGGCCCGATTCGAGCAGTACTTC	TRBV3-1/TRBV3-2	TRBD2	.	TRBJ2-7
CASSGGGGADTQYF	TGTGCCAGCAGCGGCGGAGGTGGGGCAGATACGCAGTATTTT	TRBV5-4	.	.	TRBJ2-3
CASSYSGLFLSSPLHF	TGTGCCAGCAGTTATTCAGGGCTTTTCCTCAGTTCACCCCTCCACTTT	TRBV6-6	.	.	TRBJ1-6
CASSWPGDRRYNENTEAFF	TGTGCCAGCAGCTGGCCCGGGGACAGAAGGTATAACGAGAACACTGAAGCTTTCTTT	TRBV5-4	TRBD1	.	TRBJ1-1
CASNLFRGTQPQHF	TGTGCCAGCAATTTATTTCGGGGAACTCAGCCCCAGCATTTT	TRBV28	.	.	TRBJ1-5
CASSQVPQGVTQYF	TGTGCCAGCAGCCAAGTCCCCCAGGGGGTAACCCAGTACTTC	TRBV4-2	TRBD1	.	TRBJ2-5
CASSADNQPQHF	TGTGCCAGCTCAGCAGACAATCAGCCCCAGCATTTT	TRBV18	.	.	TRBJ1-5
CASSSTTYLGNSPLHF	TGTGCCAGCAGCAGCACCACCTACTTGGGCAATTCACCCCTCCACTTT	TRBV7-2	.	.	TRBJ1-6
CASSLSRAHEQYF	TGTGCCAGCAGCTTAAGCAGGGCCCACGAGCAGTACTTC	TRBV7-3	.	.	TRBJ2-7
CASSLRQSSYNSPLHF	TGTGCCAGCAGCCTACGACAGAGCTCCTATAATTCACCCCTCCACTTT	TRBV11-2	.	.	TRBJ1-6
CAISDHSAGGELFF	TGTGCCATCAGTGATCACAGCGCGGGCGGGGAGCTGTTTTTT	TRBV10-3	.	once	TRBJ2-2
CASSFTDGGLDSPLHF	TGTGCCAGCAGTTTTACAGACGGAGGTTTGGATTCACCCCTCCACTTT	TRBV27	.	.	TRBJ1-6
CASSFPGAYEQYF	TGTGCCAGCAGTTTTCCGGGGGCCTACGAGCAGTACTTC	TRBV27	.	once	TRBJ2-7
CASSLDQALNSPLHF	TGTGCCAGCAGTTTAGATCAGGCCCTAAATTCACCCCTCCACTTT	TRBV28	.	.	TRBJ1-6
CASSTLGNYGYTF	TGTGCCAGCAGTACACTTGGGAACTATGGCTACACCTTC	TRBV28	.	once	TRBJ1-2
CASSSDQTSLRVNIQYF	TGCGCCAGCAGCTCAGATCAGACTAGCCTGCGAGTAAACATTCAGTACTTC	TRBV5-1	TRBD2	.	TRBJ2-4
CATSRDTIGNNSPLHF	TGTGCCACCAGCAGAGATACGATAGGTAATAATTCACCCCTCCACTTT	TRBV15	.	.	TRBJ1-6
CASSITGVPDTQYF	TGTGCCAGCAGCATCACAGGTGTACCAGATACGCAGTATTTT	TRBV11-2	.	.	TRBJ2-3
CASSLAEGLYNEQFF	TGTGCCAGCAGCTTGGCCGAAGGACTTTACAATGAGCAGTTCTTC	TRBV5-5	.	.	TRBJ2-1
CASSSKTAGTAINYGYTF	TGCGCCAGCAGCTCGAAGACAGCCGGGACAGCTATTAACTATGGCTACACCTTC	TRBV5-1	TRBD1	.	TRBJ1-2
CASSLVGGGGNTGELFF	TGTGCCAGCAGCTTAGTTGGAGGGGGTGGGAACACCGGGGAGCTGTTTTTT	TRBV7-8	.	.	TRBJ2-2
CASSIDRGGNQPQHF	TGTGCCAGTAGTATTGACAGGGGCGGCAATCAGCCCCAGCATTTT	TRBV19	TRBD1	.	TRBJ1-5